This TCR beta chain was observed in a study of OX40 agonist ivuxolimab in advanced cancers. Study background: Participants, approximately 83% male, averaged around 64 years of age, ranging from about 23 to 90. Partial responses, seen in three patients, involved one hepatocellular carcinoma and two cutaneous melanomas.

For this clone: Its antigen is unknown.

This CDR3 has 16 residues. Looked up from germline, CDR1 is KGHSH and CDR2 is LQKENI. Deletions cut 2 bases from V and 0 bases from J, with 11 bases between. Whole-study findings and limits: More expanded clones were seen, on average, in CD8+ T cells than in CD4+. Blood T cells, both CD4+ and CD8+, expanded clonally by week 6 at 0.1 to 3.0 mg/kg.

Some clones are missing from TCRdb's copy, which holds only in-frame ones; the method was immunoSEQ multiplex PCR. The table has about 93,000 clones, about 91% seen once; the top ten hold 2.6%. The gene calls are TRBV18 and TRBJ2-1; D might be TRBD1 (6 bases). Sample: CD4+ or CD8+ T cells sorted from blood, taken in a trial of the OX40 agonist ivuxolimab. The TCR sequence derives from an adult with an advanced solid tumor such as melanoma, head and neck, liver or kidney cancer. The CDR3 coding sequence is TGTGCCAGCTCACCAGAGCAACAGGGCTCCTACAATGAGCAGTTCTTC. Translation: CASSPEQQGSYNEQFF.